This paragraph reports one TCR beta chain. Treatment reported: oral pan-JAK inhibitor, 5-10 mg twice daily. This specimen belongs to a study of CD8+ T cells in alopecia areata. Once RNA had been extracted, it was reverse transcribed into cDNA to act as the sequencing template. This table comes from immunoSEQ multiplex PCR, and its TCRdb copy is limited to in-frame clones, with some not included. The profile shows under 150,000 clones, 50% to 55% of them singletons. The CDR3 covers 15 residues. After removal of 5 bases from V and 5 bases from J, the junction contained 9 bases not matched to a gene. Germline CDR1 reads SGHTA; CDR2 reads FQGTGA.

This TCR was recovered from a human donor with alopecia areata. The V and J genes are TRBV7-3 and TRBJ2-7; 10 nucleotides line up with TRBD1. Sequenced material: CD4+ T cells sorted from blood, taken at week 4, from a patient treated with tofacitinib. In DNA, the CDR3 is TGTGCCAGCAGCCCCTCGGGACAGGGGACCGACGAGCAGTACTTC. Translating gives CASSPSGQGTDEQYF.